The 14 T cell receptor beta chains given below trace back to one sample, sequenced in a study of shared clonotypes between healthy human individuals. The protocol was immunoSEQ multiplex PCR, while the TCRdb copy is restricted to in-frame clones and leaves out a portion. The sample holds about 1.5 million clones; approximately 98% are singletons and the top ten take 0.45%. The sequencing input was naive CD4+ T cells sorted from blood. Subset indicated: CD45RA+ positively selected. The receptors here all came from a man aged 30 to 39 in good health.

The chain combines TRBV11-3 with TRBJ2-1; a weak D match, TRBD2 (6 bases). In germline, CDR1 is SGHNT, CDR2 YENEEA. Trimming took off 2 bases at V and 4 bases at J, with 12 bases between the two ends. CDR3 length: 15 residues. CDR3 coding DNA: TGTGCCAGCAGCTTATACAGCGGACTATACAATGAGCAGTTCTTC. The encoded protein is CASSLYSGLYNEQFF.

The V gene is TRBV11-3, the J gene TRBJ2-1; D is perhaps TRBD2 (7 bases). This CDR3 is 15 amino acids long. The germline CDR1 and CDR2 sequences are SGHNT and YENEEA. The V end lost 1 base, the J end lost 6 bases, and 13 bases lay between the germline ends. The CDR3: CASSLVGGGLNEQFF. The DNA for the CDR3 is TGTGCCAGCAGCTTAGTTGGCGGGGGCCTCAATGAGCAGTTCTTC. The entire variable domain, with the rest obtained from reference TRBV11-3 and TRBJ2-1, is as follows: EAGVVQSPRYKIIEKKQPVAFWCNPISGHNTLYWYLQNLGQGPELLIRYENEEAVDDSQLPKDRFSAERLKGVDSTLKIQPAELGDSAVYLCASSLVGGGLNEQFFGPGTRLTVL.

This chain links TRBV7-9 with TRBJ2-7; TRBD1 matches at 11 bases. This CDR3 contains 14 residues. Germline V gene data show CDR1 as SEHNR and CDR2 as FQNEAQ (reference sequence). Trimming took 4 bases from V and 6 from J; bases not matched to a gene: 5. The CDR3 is CASSYRTGGAEQYF. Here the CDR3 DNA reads TGTGCCAGCAGCTATAGGACAGGGGGCGCCGAGCAGTACTTC.

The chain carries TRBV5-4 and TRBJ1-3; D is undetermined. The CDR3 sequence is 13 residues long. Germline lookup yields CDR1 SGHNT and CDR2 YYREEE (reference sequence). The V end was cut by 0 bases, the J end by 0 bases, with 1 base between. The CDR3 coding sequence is TGTGCCAGCAGCTTGGGCTCTGGAAACACCATATATTTT. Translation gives CASSLGSGNTIYF.

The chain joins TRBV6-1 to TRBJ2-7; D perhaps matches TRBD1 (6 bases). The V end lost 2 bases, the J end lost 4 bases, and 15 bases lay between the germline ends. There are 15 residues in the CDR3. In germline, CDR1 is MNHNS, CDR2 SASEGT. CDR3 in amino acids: CASSERDTRFYEQYF. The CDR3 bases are TGTGCCAGCAGTGAAAGGGACACCCGCTTTTACGAGCAGTACTTC.

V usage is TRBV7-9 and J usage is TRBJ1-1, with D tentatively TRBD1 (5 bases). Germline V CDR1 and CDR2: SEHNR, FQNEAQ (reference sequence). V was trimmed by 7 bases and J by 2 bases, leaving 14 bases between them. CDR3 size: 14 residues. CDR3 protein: CASINPRANTEAFF. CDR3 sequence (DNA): TGTGCCAGCATCAATCCCAGGGCCAACACTGAAGCTTTCTTT.

CDR3 residues: CASGVGGADTQYF. For the CDR3, the DNA is TGTGCCAGCGGAGTTGGGGGGGCGGATACGCAGTATTTT. The chain links TRBV6-1 to TRBJ2-3, with a weak D call TRBD2 (7 bases). Trimming shortened V by 8 bases and J by 6 bases, and 15 bases separated the two germline ends. CDR3 length equals 13 residues. The V gene's germline CDR1 is MNHNS and CDR2 SASEGT.

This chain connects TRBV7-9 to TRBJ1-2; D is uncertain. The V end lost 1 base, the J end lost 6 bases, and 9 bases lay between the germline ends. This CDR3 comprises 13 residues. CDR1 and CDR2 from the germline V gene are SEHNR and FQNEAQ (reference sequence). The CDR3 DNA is TGTGCCAGCAGCTTAGTTGGGTGGAATGGCTACACCTTC. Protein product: CASSLVGWNGYTF.

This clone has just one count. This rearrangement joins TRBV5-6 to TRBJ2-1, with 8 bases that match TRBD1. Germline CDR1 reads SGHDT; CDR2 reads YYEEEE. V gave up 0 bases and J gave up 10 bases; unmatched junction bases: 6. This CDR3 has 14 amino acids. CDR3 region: CASSLGRGRLEQFF. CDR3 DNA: TGTGCCAGCAGCTTGGGCAGGGGGCGCTTGGAGCAGTTCTTC.

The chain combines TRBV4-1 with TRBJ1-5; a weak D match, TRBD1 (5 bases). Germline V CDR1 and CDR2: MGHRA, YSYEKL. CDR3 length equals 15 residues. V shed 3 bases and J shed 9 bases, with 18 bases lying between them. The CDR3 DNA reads TGCGCCAGCAGCCAGACCCAGGGCACTATAGGGCCCCAGCATTTT. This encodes CASSQTQGTIGPQHF.

In DNA, the CDR3 is TGTAAAAGCGGGAGGGCCGGCGTGGATACGCAGTATTTT. This translates into CKSGRAGVDTQYF. This rearrangement joins TRBV28 to TRBJ2-3; 10 bases are a match to TRBD2. Germline CDR1 and CDR2: MDHEN and SYDVKM. The CDR3 loop spans 13 amino acids.

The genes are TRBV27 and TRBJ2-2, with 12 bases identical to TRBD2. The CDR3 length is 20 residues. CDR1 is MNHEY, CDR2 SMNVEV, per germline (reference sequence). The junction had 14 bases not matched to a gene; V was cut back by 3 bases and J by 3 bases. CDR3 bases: TGTGCCAGCAGTTTTAAGTTGCTAGCGGGAGGGCCATCGGACACCGGGGAGCTGTTTTTT. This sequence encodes CASSFKLLAGGPSDTGELFF.

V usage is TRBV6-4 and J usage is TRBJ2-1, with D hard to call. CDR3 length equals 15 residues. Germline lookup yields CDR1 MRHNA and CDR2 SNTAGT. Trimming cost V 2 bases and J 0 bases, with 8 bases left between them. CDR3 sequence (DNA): TGTGCCAGCAGTGACAGAGGATACTCCTACAATGAGCAGTTCTTC. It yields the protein CASSDRGYSYNEQFF.

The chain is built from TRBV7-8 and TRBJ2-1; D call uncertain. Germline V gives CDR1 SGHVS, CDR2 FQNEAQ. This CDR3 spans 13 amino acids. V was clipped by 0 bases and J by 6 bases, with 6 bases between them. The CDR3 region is CASSLAAINEQFF. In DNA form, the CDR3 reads TGTGCCAGCAGCTTAGCAGCGATCAATGAGCAGTTCTTC.